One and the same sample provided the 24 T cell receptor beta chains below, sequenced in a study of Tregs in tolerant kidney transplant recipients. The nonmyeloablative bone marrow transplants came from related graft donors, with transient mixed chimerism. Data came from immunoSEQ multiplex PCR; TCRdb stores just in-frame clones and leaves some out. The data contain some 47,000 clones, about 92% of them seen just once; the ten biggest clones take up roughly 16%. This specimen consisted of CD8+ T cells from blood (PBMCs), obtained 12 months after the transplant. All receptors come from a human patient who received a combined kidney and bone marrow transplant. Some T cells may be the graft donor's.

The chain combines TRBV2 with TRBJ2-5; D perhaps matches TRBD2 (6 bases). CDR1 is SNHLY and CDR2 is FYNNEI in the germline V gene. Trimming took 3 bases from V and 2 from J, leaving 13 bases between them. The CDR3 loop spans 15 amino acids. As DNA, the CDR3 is TGTGCCAGCAGTGATTGGACTACCGGACAAGAGACCCAGTACTTC. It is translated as CASSDWTTGQETQYF. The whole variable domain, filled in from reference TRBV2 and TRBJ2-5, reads EPEVTQTPSHQVTQMGQEVILRCVPISNHLYFYWYRQILGQKVEFLVSFYNNEISEKSEIFDDQFSVERPDGSNFTLKIRSTKLEDSAMYFCASSDWTTGQETQYFGPGTRLLVL.

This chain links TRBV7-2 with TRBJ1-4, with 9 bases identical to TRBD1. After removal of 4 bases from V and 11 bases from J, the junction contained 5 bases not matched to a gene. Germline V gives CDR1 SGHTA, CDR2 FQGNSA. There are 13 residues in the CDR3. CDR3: CASSSGTGQKLFF. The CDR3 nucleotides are TGTGCCAGCAGCTCGGGGACAGGGCAGAAACTGTTTTTT.

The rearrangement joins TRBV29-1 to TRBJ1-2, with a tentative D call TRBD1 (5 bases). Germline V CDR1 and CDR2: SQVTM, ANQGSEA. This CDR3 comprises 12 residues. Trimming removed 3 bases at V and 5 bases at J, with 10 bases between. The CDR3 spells CSVEGLGYGYTF. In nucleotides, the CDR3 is TGCAGCGTTGAGGGGCTGGGATATGGCTACACCTTC.

The CDR3 sequence: CASSPPAGIRGDGYTF. The CDR3 nucleotides read TGTGCCAGCAGCCCTCCGGCGGGTATCCGTGGGGATGGCTACACCTTC. This chain joins TRBV7-8 and TRBJ1-2; D is uncertain. The CDR3 is 16 residues long. Trimming pared 5 bases from V and 6 bases from J, leaving 22 bases between. From germline, CDR1 is SGHVS and CDR2 FQNEAQ.

The CDR3 coding sequence is TGTGCCACCGGGTGGCACGGGGGGAACATTCAGTACTTC. It codes for CATGWHGGNIQYF. The chain carries TRBV5-6 and TRBJ2-4; 7 nucleotides agree with TRBD2. The CDR3 is 13 amino acids. With V trimmed by 9 bases and J by 7 bases, 10 bases remained unmatched. CDR1 is SGHDT and CDR2 is YYEEEE in the germline V gene.

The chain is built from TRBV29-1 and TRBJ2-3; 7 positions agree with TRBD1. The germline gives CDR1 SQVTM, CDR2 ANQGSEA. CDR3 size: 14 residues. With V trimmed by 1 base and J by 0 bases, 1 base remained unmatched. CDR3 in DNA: TGCAGCGTTGAAGGGGACAGTAGCACAGATACGCAGTATTTT. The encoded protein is CSVEGDSSTDTQYF.

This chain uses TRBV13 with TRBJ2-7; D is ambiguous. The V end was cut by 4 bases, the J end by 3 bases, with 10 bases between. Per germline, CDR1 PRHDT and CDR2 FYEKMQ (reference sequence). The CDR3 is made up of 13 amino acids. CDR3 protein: CASSSQQRYEQYF. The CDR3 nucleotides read TGTGCCAGCAGCTCTCAACAACGCTACGAGCAGTACTTC. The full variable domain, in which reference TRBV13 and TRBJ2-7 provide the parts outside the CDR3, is AAGVIQSPRHLIKEKRETATLKCYPIPRHDTVYWYQQGPGQDPQFLISFYEKMQSDKGSIPDRFSAQQFSDYHSELNMSSLELGDSALYFCASSSQQRYEQYFGPGTRLTVT.

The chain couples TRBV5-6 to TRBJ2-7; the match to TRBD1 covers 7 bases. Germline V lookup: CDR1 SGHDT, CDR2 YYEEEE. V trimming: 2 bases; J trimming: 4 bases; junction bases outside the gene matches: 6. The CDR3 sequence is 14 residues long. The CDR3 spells CASSFGQGVYEQYF. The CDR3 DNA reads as TGTGCCAGCAGCTTTGGGCAGGGGGTGTACGAGCAGTACTTC.

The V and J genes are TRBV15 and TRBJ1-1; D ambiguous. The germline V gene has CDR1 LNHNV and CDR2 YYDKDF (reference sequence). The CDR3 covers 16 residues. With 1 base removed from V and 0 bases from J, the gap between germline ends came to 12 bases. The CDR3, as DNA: TGTGCCACCAGCAGAGGTACGGGGAGTATGAACACTGAAGCTTTCTTT. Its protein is CATSRGTGSMNTEAFF.

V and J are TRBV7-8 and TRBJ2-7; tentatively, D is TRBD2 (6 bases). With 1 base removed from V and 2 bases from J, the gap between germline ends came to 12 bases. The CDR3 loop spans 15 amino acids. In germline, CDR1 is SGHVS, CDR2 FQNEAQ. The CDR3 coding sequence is TGTGCCAGCAGCTTAGTTGTTAGCGGAACCTACGAGCAGTACTTC. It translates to CASSLVVSGTYEQYF.

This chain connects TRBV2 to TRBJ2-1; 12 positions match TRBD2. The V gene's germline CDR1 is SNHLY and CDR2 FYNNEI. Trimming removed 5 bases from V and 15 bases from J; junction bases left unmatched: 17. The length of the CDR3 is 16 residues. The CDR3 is CASSSTSSGRVSRGFF. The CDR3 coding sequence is TGTGCCAGCAGTAGTACCTCTAGCGGGAGGGTTTCTAGAGGGTTCTTC. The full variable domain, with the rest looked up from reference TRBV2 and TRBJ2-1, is EPEVTQTPSHQVTQMGQEVILRCVPISNHLYFYWYRQILGQKVEFLVSFYNNEISEKSEIFDDQFSVERPDGSNFTLKIRSTKLEDSAMYFCASSSTSSGRVSRGFFGPGTRLTVL.

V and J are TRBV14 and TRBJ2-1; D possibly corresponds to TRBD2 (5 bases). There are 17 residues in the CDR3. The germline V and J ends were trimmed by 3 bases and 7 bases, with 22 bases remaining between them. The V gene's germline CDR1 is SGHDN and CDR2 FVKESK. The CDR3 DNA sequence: TGTGCCAGCAGCCAGGCCTTGGGAGCCAGAGGATGGAATGAGCAGTTCTTC. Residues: CASSQALGARGWNEQFF.

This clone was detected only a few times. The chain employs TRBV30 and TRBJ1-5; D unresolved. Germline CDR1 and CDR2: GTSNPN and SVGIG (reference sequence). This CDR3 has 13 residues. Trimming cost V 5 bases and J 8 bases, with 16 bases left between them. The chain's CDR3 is CAWAGSLSEPQHF. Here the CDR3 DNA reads TGTGCCTGGGCCGGGAGTTTAAGTGAGCCCCAGCATTTT.

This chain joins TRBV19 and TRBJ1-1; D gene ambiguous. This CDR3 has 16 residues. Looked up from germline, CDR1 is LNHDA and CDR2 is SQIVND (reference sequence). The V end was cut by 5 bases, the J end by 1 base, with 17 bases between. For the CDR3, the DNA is TGTGCCAGTAGTTTACCCCCCGGGTATGGGAACACTGAAGCTTTCTTT. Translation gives CASSLPPGYGNTEAFF.

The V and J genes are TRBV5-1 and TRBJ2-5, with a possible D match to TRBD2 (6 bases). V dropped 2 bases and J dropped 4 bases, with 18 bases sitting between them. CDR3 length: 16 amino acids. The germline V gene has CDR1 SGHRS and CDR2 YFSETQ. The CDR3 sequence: CASSFRGRARGETQYF. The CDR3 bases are TGCGCCAGCAGCTTCCGAGGGCGGGCGCGGGGAGAGACCCAGTACTTC.

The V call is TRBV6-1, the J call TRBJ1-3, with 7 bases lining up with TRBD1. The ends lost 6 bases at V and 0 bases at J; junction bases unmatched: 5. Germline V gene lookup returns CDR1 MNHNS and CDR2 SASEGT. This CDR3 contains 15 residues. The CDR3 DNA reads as TGTGCCAGCAGCCGCGACAGGGACTCTGGAAACACCATATATTTT. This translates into CASSRDRDSGNTIYF.

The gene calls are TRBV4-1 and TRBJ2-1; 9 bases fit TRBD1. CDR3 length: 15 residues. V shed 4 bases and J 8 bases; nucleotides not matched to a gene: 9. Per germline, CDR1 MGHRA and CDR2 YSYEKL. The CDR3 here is CASSRPGTGIHEQFF. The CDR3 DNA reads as TGCGCCAGCAGCCGTCCCGGGACAGGGATCCATGAGCAGTTCTTC.

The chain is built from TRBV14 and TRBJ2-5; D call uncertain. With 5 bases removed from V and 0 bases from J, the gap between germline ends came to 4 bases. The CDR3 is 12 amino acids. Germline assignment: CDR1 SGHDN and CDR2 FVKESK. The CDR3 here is CASSEYQETQYF. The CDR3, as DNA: TGTGCCAGCAGCGAGTACCAAGAGACCCAGTACTTC.

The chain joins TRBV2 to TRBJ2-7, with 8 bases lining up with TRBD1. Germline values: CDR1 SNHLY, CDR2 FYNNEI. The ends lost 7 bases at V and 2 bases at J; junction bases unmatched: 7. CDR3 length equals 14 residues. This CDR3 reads CASTGRDRTYEQYF. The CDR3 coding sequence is TGTGCCAGCACCGGCCGGGACAGGACCTACGAGCAGTACTTC. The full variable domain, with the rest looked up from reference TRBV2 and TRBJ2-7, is EPEVTQTPSHQVTQMGQEVILRCVPISNHLYFYWYRQILGQKVEFLVSFYNNEISEKSEIFDDQFSVERPDGSNFTLKIRSTKLEDSAMYFCASTGRDRTYEQYFGPGTRLTVT.

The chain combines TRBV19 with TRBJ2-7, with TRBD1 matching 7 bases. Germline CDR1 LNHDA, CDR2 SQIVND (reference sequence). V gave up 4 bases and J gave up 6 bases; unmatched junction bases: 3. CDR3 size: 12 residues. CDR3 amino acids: CASSKTGLEQYF. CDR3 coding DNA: TGTGCCAGTAGTAAGACAGGGCTCGAGCAGTACTTC. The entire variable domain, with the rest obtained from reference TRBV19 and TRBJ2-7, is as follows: DGGITQSPKYLFRKEGQNVTLSCEQNLNHDAMYWYRQDPGQGLRLIYYSQIVNDFQKGDIAEGYSVSREKKESFPLTVTSAQKNPTAFYLCASSKTGLEQYFGPGTRLTVT.

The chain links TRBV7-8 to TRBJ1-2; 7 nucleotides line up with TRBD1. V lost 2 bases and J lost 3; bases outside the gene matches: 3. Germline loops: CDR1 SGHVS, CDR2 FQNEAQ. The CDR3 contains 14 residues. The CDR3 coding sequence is TGTGCCAGCAGCTTAATAGGACAGGACTATGGCTACACCTTC. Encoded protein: CASSLIGQDYGYTF.

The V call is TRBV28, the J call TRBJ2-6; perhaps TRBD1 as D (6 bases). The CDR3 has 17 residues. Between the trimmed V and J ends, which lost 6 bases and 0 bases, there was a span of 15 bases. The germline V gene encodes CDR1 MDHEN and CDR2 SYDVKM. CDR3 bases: TGTGCCAGCAGAGACACAGGGTTTGGCTCTGGGGCCAACGTCCTGACTTTC. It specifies CASRDTGFGSGANVLTF.

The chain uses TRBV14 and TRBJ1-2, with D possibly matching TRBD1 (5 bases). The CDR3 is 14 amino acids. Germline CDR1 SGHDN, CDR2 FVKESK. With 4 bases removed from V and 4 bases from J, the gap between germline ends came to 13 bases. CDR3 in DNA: TGTGCCAGCAGCCCGAGACAGTATGGCTATGGCTACACCTTC. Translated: CASSPRQYGYGYTF.

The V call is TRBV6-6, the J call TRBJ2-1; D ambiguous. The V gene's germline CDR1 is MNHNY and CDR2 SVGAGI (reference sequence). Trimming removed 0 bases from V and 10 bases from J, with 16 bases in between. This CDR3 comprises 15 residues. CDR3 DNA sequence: TGTGCCAGCAGTTACTCGCTTTTGCGGCCCATCGAGCAGTTCTTC. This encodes CASSYSLLRPIEQFF.